A single sample is the source of the 3 T cell receptor beta chains below, sequenced in a study of identical twins. TCRdb reprocessed the 5' RACE reads with MiXCR, giving one entry per CDR3 protein. The data hold 1.5 million to 2 million distinct CDR3 sequences, with about 31% observed a single time. The sample taken for sequencing was cord blood. These receptor sequences come from a newborn girl in good health.

This clonotype was detected a few times. The J gene is TRBJ1-2, the V gene TRBV4-2; tentative D call: TRBD1 (5 bases). V lost 2 bases and J 8 bases, leaving 18 bases between the germline ends. Germline V lookup: CDR1 LGHNA, CDR2 YNFKEQ. The CDR3 spans 15 residues. The CDR3 region is CASSQTPSGSYGYTF. DNA for the CDR3: TGTGCCAGCAGCCAAACACCATCAGGGAGTTACGGCTACACCTTC.

In its sample, this clonotype was seen a few times. The chain recombines TRBV4-2 with TRBJ2-7, with a tentative D call TRBD2 (6 bases). The V gene's germline CDR1 is LGHNA and CDR2 YNFKEQ. Trimming took 0 bases from V and 6 from J, leaving 15 bases between them. The CDR3 is 15 amino acids. CDR3 loop: CASSQESRRAGEQYF. The CDR3 DNA follows: TGTGCCAGCAGCCAAGAGAGTAGGAGGGCCGGCGAGCAGTACTTC.

The sample holds many counts of this clonotype. The V gene is TRBV10-3, the J gene TRBJ1-2, with 8 bases aligning to TRBD1. Germline-derived CDR1 and CDR2 are ENHRY and SYGVKD. After removal of 4 bases from V and 0 bases from J, the junction contained 4 bases not matched to a gene. The CDR3 totals 15 residues. CDR3 loop: CAISGGQGANYGYTF. DNA of the CDR3: TGTGCCATCAGTGGCGGACAGGGAGCTAACTATGGCTACACCTTC.